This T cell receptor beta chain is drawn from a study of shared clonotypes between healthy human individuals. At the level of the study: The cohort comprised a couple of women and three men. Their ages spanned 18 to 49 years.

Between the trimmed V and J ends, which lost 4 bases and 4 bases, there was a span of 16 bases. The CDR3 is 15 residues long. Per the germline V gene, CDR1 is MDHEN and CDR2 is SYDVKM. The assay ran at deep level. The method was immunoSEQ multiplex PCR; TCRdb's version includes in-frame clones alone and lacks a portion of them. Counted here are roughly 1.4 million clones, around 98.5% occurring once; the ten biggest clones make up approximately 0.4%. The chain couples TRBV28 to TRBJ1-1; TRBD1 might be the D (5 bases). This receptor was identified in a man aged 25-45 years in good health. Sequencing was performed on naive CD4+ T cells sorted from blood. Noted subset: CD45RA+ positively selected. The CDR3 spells CASSSYRSVGTEAFF. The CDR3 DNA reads TGTGCCAGCAGTTCCTACAGGTCGGTTGGCACTGAAGCTTTCTTT.